This is a list of T cell receptor beta chains from one sample in a study of T-cell reconstitution after alpha-beta-depleted transplantation in children. TCRdb redid the calling of the PCR reads with MiXCR, one entry per CDR3 protein. The sample holds about 980,000 distinct CDR3 sequences, around 30% seen once. This specimen was PBMCs, mostly from graft donor cells, taken 360 days after TCRalphabeta/CD19-depleted stem cell transplant. The receptors were sampled from a boy under two years old who had a stem cell transplant for SCID, so the T cells may come from the graft donor. The CDR3 runs from the conserved cysteine through the conserved F or W. Fields, in order: V gene, J gene, D gene, clone size, CDR3 DNA, CDR3 protein. A D gene is named only where the DNA matches it firmly. Part of the rows lack a size; the others show once, few, many or a class for expanded clones.

TRBV12-3/TRBV12-4	TRBJ2-3	TRBD1	NA	TGTGCCAGCACCTTGGACAGGGGCAGCACAGATACGCAGTATTTT	CASTLDRGSTDTQYF
TRBV12-3/TRBV12-4	TRBJ2-3	TRBD2	few	TGTGCCAGCAGTCGTGGCGGGGGGCGGGGAGATACGCAGTATTTT	CASSRGGGRGDTQYF
TRBV18	TRBJ2-1	NA	NA	TGTGCCAGCTCACCGACAGTGGCAAATGAGCAGTTCTTC	CASSPTVANEQFF
TRBV20-1	TRBJ2-1	NA	NA	TGCAGTGCGTCCGTCCTAAGCTCCTACAATGAGCAGTTCTTC	CSASVLSSYNEQFF
TRBV6-6	TRBJ1-2	NA	NA	TGTGCCAGCAGTTTCGAGGGGCTCTCTGGCTACACCTTC	CASSFEGLSGYTF
TRBV20-1	TRBJ1-4	TRBD1	few	TGCAGTGCTAGCCGGACAGGCGGAACAACTAATGAAAAACTGTTTTTT	CSASRTGGTTNEKLFF
TRBV29-1	TRBJ2-1	NA	few	TGCAGCGTTGGGGGGGACTTTAGCGATGAGCAGTTCTTC	CSVGGDFSDEQFF
TRBV12-3/TRBV12-4	TRBJ1-1	NA	once	TGTGCCAGCAGTCGCCGGCCAGGGGCCTTTATGAACACTGAAGCTTTCTTT	CASSRRPGAFMNTEAFF
TRBV25-1	TRBJ1-2	NA	few	TGTGCCAGCAGTCGTGGGGGCATCCACTATGGCTACACCTTC	CASSRGGIHYGYTF
TRBV4-1	TRBJ2-6	NA	NA	TGCGCCAGCAGTTATACAGGTTACTCTGGGGCCAACGTCCTGACTTTC	CASSYTGYSGANVLTF
TRBV4-3	TRBJ2-3	NA	few	TGCGCCAGCAGCCAAGAAGGCTTCACAGATACGCAGTATTTT	CASSQEGFTDTQYF
TRBV21-1	TRBJ2-7	NA	NA	TGTGCCAGCAGCAAGGAATGGGACTCCCGGGTGAACGAGCAGTACTTC	CASSKEWDSRVNEQYF
TRBV5-1	TRBJ1-2	NA	NA	TGCGCCAGCAGCTTTCCGGGCGAAGGGGATGGCTACACCTTC	CASSFPGEGDGYTF
TRBV5-1	TRBJ1-2	NA	once	TGCGCCAGCAGCTTCGAAATACAGGGAGTTGGCTACACCTTC	CASSFEIQGVGYTF
TRBV12-3/TRBV12-4	TRBJ1-4	NA	NA	TGTGCCAGCAGTTTTCGACAGGCGGGCCGGGACGAAAAACTGTTTTTT	CASSFRQAGRDEKLFF
TRBV5-1	TRBJ2-2	TRBD2	NA	TGCGCCAGCAGCTCGCGGGGGGGCCTGAACACCGGGGAGCTGTTTTTT	CASSSRGGLNTGELFF
TRBV6-2/TRBV6-3	TRBJ2-3	TRBD1	few	TGTGCCAGCAGTTACCACAGGGGGCGCGTTAGGGCAGATACGCAGTATTTT	CASSYHRGRVRADTQYF
TRBV14	TRBJ2-1	TRBD1	many	TGTGCCAGCAGCCAGGGACAGGTAAACAATGAGCAGTTCTTC	CASSQGQVNNEQFF
TRBV4-2	TRBJ2-3	TRBD2	few	TGTGCCAGCAGCCAAGAGACTAGCGGGGGGGCCGCCGCAGATACGCAGTATTTT	CASSQETSGGAAADTQYF
TRBV6-2/TRBV6-3	TRBJ2-1	NA	many	TGTGCCAGCAGCCTCGAGGGGGTACCACACAATGAGCAGTTCTTC	CASSLEGVPHNEQFF
TRBV20-1	TRBJ1-4	NA	few	TGCAGTGCTAGGGGTCCACTCTTTAATGAAAAACTGTTTTTT	CSARGPLFNEKLFF
TRBV5-1	TRBJ2-7	NA	NA	TGCGCCAGCAGCTTGGGGGGCAGCACGCACGAGCAGTACTTC	CASSLGGSTHEQYF
TRBV27	TRBJ1-3	NA	NA	TGTGCCAGCAGCCGGGGGGGGCCTAACTCTGGAAACACCATATATTTT	CASSRGGPNSGNTIYF
TRBV27	TRBJ2-5	NA	few	TGTGCCAGCAGTTCCATATATAGGGGGGAGGCGACCCAGTACTTC	CASSSIYRGEATQYF
TRBV7-2	TRBJ2-7	NA	few	TGTGCCAGCAGGAAGTTGGACAAATACGAGCAGTACTTC	CASRKLDKYEQYF
TRBV3-1	TRBJ2-3	NA	few	TGTGCCAGCAGCCAAGTTTTCCGGGGACTCACAGATACGCAGTATTTT	CASSQVFRGLTDTQYF
TRBV4-2	TRBJ2-3	TRBD1	NA	TGTGCCAGCAGCCAAGTGGGAGACAGGGGGACAGATACGCAGTATTTT	CASSQVGDRGTDTQYF
TRBV28	TRBJ1-5	TRBD1	NA	TGTGCCAGCAGTTACCCGGGACAGGCCTTTATTCAGCCCCAGCATTTT	CASSYPGQAFIQPQHF
TRBV20-1	TRBJ2-1	TRBD2	once	TGCAGTGCCGTCTCCGGGCGGGGGGGCGATGAGCAGTTCTTC	CSAVSGRGGDEQFF
TRBV20-1	TRBJ2-3	TRBD2	few	TGCAGTGCTAGAGGGCGGGGGGGAATCACAGATACGCAGTATTTT	CSARGRGGITDTQYF
TRBV5-1	TRBJ2-3	NA	few	TGCGCCAGCAGCTTGGACGGGGGTTCAGATACGCAGTATTTT	CASSLDGGSDTQYF
TRBV12-3/TRBV12-4	TRBJ2-4	TRBD1	NA	TGTGCCAGCAGTTTCCTGGACAGGGCGCAGTACTTC	CASSFLDRAQYF
TRBV7-6	TRBJ2-3	TRBD2	few	TGTGCCAGCAGCGTCACGGGGGGGGTCAGCACAGATACGCAGTATTTT	CASSVTGGVSTDTQYF
TRBV6-1	TRBJ1-3	NA	NA	TGTGCCAGCAGTGAAAGCGCGGGTGGAAACACCATATATTTT	CASSESAGGNTIYF
TRBV3-1	TRBJ1-5	NA	NA	TGTGCCAGCAGCCAAGTGCCAGGGAGGGAACAGCCCCAGCATTTT	CASSQVPGREQPQHF
TRBV5-1	TRBJ2-7	TRBD1	NA	TGCGCCAGCAAGAGGGACAGCTCCTACGAGCAGTACTTC	CASKRDSSYEQYF
TRBV2	TRBJ2-5	NA	NA	TGTGCCAGCAGTGTATTGAGGGGGAAGACCCAGTACTTC	CASSVLRGKTQYF
TRBV24-1	TRBJ1-2	NA	NA	TGTGCCACCAGTGATCCAGGACAAGTCTATGGCTACACCTTC	CATSDPGQVYGYTF
TRBV9	TRBJ2-2	TRBD1	NA	TGTGCCAGCAGCCACCCGGGAGACAGGGGGCTCGGCGGGGAGCTGTTTTTT	CASSHPGDRGLGGELFF
TRBV4-1	TRBJ2-4	NA	NA	TGCGCCAGCAGCCAAGTCGCCGTCGGGGTCATTCAGTACTTC	CASSQVAVGVIQYF
TRBV27	TRBJ1-5	TRBD1	NA	TGTGCCAGCAGTTTGGACAGGGTTCATCAGCCCCAGCATTTT	CASSLDRVHQPQHF
TRBV3-1	TRBJ2-1	NA	NA	TGTGCCAGCAGCCACCAGGGAGCAGAGCAGTTCTTC	CASSHQGAEQFF
TRBV20-1	TRBJ1-5	NA	NA	TGCAGTGCTAGATCCAAATCCCTAGGCATCAATCAGCCCCAGCATTTT	CSARSKSLGINQPQHF
TRBV4-2	TRBJ2-2	TRBD2	NA	TGTGCCAGCAGTGAGCGGGGGGCGAACACCGGGGAGCTGTTTTTT	CASSERGANTGELFF
TRBV28	TRBJ2-1	NA	few	TGTGCCAGCAGTTTCATTTTGGGCAGCAGGTACAATGAGCAGTTCTTC	CASSFILGSRYNEQFF
TRBV11-1	TRBJ2-5	TRBD2	NA	TGTGCCAGCAGCTCACCCGGGACTAGCGGCCGCCGGCGAGAGACCCAGTACTTC	CASSSPGTSGRRRETQYF
TRBV5-1	TRBJ2-1	TRBD2	NA	TGCGCCAGCAGCTTAGGTAGCGGGGGGGCAAAGAATGAGCAGTTCTTC	CASSLGSGGAKNEQFF
TRBV21-1	TRBJ1-2	NA	few	TGTGCCAGCCCCGGAGAGGATTCTTATAGCAGGGGGATAGCTAACTATGGCTACACCTTC	CASPGEDSYSRGIANYGYTF